Below, 24 T cell receptor beta chains from the same sample are listed, as sequenced in a study of memory CD4+ T cells and cytomegalovirus serostatus. Profiled with immunoSEQ multiplex PCR; TCRdb holds only in-frame clones, not every one. The table has 45,000 or so clones, about 79% seen once. The sort gate was single viable CD3+CD4+CD8-CD45RO+ cells for memory CD4+ T cells. Source material: memory CD4+ T cells from blood. The receptor source for this set is an adult in good health and CMV-seronegative.

In this sample, this clone turned up once. V and J are TRBV30 and TRBJ1-2, with 11 bases that match TRBD1. The CDR3 runs 12 residues. Unmatched junction bases numbered 11, after V lost 6 bases and J lost 14 bases. Germline CDR1 reads GTSNPN; CDR2 reads SVGIG (reference sequence). DNA of the CDR3: TGTGCCTGCCCCGGACAGGGGGCGGTTGATACCTTC. Amino acids: CACPGQGAVDTF. The full variable domain, completed using reference TRBV30 and TRBJ1-2, is SQTIHQWPATLVQPVGSPLSLECTVEGTSNPNLYWYRQAAGRGLQLLFYSVGIGQISSEVPQNLSASRPQDRQFILSSKKLLLSDSGFYLCACPGQGAVDTFGSGTRLTVV.

The V call is TRBV11-3, the J call TRBJ1-2, with a weak D call TRBD1 (5 bases). CDR1 SGHNT and CDR2 YENEEA come from the germline V gene. V lost 3 bases, J lost 8 bases, and 16 bases lay in between. The CDR3 extends over 14 amino acids. In nucleotides, the CDR3 is TGTGCCAGCAGCTTTGGGACGGATTCGAAGGGCTACACCTTC. Amino acids: CASSFGTDSKGYTF.

The V gene is TRBV5-6, the J gene TRBJ1-1, with D possibly TRBD1 on 5 matching bases. This CDR3 comprises 15 residues. Per the germline V gene, CDR1 is SGHDT and CDR2 is YYEEEE. V lost 2 bases to trimming and J lost 4 bases, with 15 bases between them. CDR3: CASSFDQGYGTEAFF. CDR3 nucleotide sequence: TGTGCCAGCAGCTTCGATCAGGGCTACGGCACTGAAGCTTTCTTT.

The chain joins TRBV5-6 to TRBJ2-3; D gene uncertain. The CDR3 is 11 amino acids. Trimming pared 4 bases from V and 2 bases from J, leaving 2 bases between. Germline V gene data show CDR1 as SGHDT and CDR2 as YYEEEE. This CDR3 reads CASSTTDTQYF. DNA of the CDR3: TGTGCCAGCAGCACCACAGATACGCAGTATTTT.

The rearrangement joins TRBV19 to TRBJ2-1; D is tentatively TRBD1 or TRBD2 (6 bases each). This CDR3 comprises 14 residues. Germline V gene data show CDR1 as LNHDA and CDR2 as SQIVND (reference sequence). V dropped 6 bases and J dropped 3 bases, with 12 bases sitting between them. The CDR3 loop reads CASRVGGGYNEQFF. The CDR3 nucleotides read TGTGCCAGTAGGGTAGGGGGAGGCTACAATGAGCAGTTCTTC.

This clone showed up just once. The J gene is TRBJ2-7, the V gene TRBV18, with D tentatively TRBD2 (6 bases). This CDR3 region has 16 residues. Germline V gene data show CDR1 as KGHSH and CDR2 as LQKENI. V shed 3 bases and J shed 4 bases, with 19 bases lying between them. The CDR3, as DNA: TGTGCCAGCTCACCGGCGGACGGCGGGGTCGGTTACGAGCAGTACTTC. This encodes CASSPADGGVGYEQYF.

The table lists this clone with a count of one. This chain joins TRBV13 and TRBJ2-7; 13 positions agree with TRBD2. The V gene end was trimmed by 0 bases and the J gene end by 6 bases; junction bases not matched to a gene: 5. CDR3 length equals 16 residues. Germline values: CDR1 PRHDT, CDR2 FYEKMQ (reference sequence). The CDR3 bases are TGTGCCAGCAGCTTAGGCCTGACTAGCGGGAGGAGCGAGCAGTACTTC. It is translated as CASSLGLTSGRSEQYF.

The CDR3 sequence is CASSFQTGSGELFF. DNA for the CDR3: TGTGCCAGCAGTTTCCAGACTGGGTCCGGGGAGCTGTTTTTT. V and J are TRBV6-5 and TRBJ2-2; D unresolved. The CDR3 consists of 14 residues. Trimming took 4 bases from V and 6 from J, leaving 12 bases between them. CDR1 is MNHEY, CDR2 SVGAGI, per germline.

The chain carries TRBV5-5 and TRBJ2-7; 9 bases are shared with TRBD2. V was clipped by 0 bases and J by 7 bases; unmatched bases: 5. CDR1 is SGHKS and CDR2 is YYEKEE in the germline V gene (reference sequence). The CDR3 length is 14 residues. This CDR3 is CASSLASGTGEQYF. For the CDR3, the DNA is TGTGCCAGCAGCTTGGCTAGCGGGACGGGGGAGCAGTACTTC.

The V call is TRBV1, the J call TRBJ2-4. TRBV1 is labeled a pseudogene. CDR3 size: 15 residues. DNA for the CDR3: TGCACCAGCAGCCAAGCGGCGAAGGCCAAAAACATTCAGTACTTC. Translation: CTSSQAAKAKNIQYF.

The chain has TRBV5-6 and TRBJ2-2; D ambiguous. Germline V gene data show CDR1 as SGHDT and CDR2 as YYEEEE. Trimming stripped 3 bases from V and 4 bases from J, with 19 bases between. The CDR3 contains 17 residues. The CDR3 spells CASSSFDTGPGTGELFF. Written as DNA, the CDR3 is TGTGCCAGCAGCTCCTTTGATACCGGGCCGGGCACCGGGGAGCTGTTTTTT.

The chain carries TRBV5-1 and TRBJ1-2; no firm D call. This CDR3 contains 14 residues. Germline CDR1 and CDR2: SGHRS and YFSETQ. V dropped 4 bases and J dropped 4 bases, with 14 bases sitting between them. The CDR3 DNA reads TGCGCCAGCAGCCTCCTGGACGGGTCCTATGGCTACACCTTC. Translating gives CASSLLDGSYGYTF.

This sequence joins TRBV7-9 and TRBJ1-1, with D hard to call. Germline-derived CDR1 and CDR2 are SEHNR and FQNEAQ (reference sequence). This CDR3 has 13 residues. V was cut by 1 base and J by 11 bases, with 14 bases left in between. This CDR3 reads CASSLGPQGWAFF. In DNA, the CDR3 is TGTGCCAGCAGCTTAGGCCCTCAAGGCTGGGCTTTCTTT.

This chain links TRBV4-1 with TRBJ2-7; 14 bases fit TRBD2. Germline V gene lookup returns CDR1 MGHRA and CDR2 YSYEKL. Losses at the gene ends were 1 base for V and 6 bases for J; bases not matched to a gene: 11. The CDR3 is made up of 18 amino acids. The CDR3 DNA is TGCGCCAGCAGCCAAGCTAACCTCGTTGGACTAGCGGGAGGCGAGCAGTACTTC. It is translated as CASSQANLVGLAGGEQYF.

In this sample, this clone turned up once. This sequence joins TRBV9 and TRBJ2-5; 7 bases fit TRBD1. CDR1 is SGDLS and CDR2 is YYNGEE in the germline V gene. The ends lost 3 bases at V and 5 bases at J; junction bases unmatched: 7. CDR3 length equals 14 residues. The CDR3 nucleotides are TGTGCCAGCAGCGCCACAGGGGCTCGGGAGACCCAGTACTTC. As protein: CASSATGARETQYF.

The J gene is TRBJ1-3, the V gene TRBV30; 11 bases are shared with TRBD1. Germline CDR1 and CDR2: GTSNPN and SVGIG (reference sequence). The CDR3 is made up of 13 amino acids. V lost 8 bases to trimming and J lost 7 bases; unmatched junction nucleotides: 7. CDR3 in amino acids: CARTGTGGNTIYF. CDR3 in DNA: TGTGCCCGAACCGGGACAGGGGGGAACACCATATATTTT.

V usage is TRBV18 and J usage is TRBJ2-3, with 10 bases identical to TRBD2. CDR1 and CDR2 from the germline V gene are KGHSH and LQKENI. Trimming removed 0 bases from V and 1 base from J; junction bases left unmatched: 4. This CDR3 has 17 residues. Here the CDR3 reads CASSPPGLAAGTDTQYF. DNA for the CDR3: TGTGCCAGCTCACCACCCGGACTAGCGGCTGGCACAGATACGCAGTATTTT.

The J gene is TRBJ2-3, the V gene TRBV9; a weak D match, TRBD2 (6 bases). Germline V CDR1 and CDR2: SGDLS, YYNGEE. V was cut by 0 bases and J by 3 bases, with 11 bases left in between. The length of the CDR3 is 15 residues. The CDR3 DNA is TGTGCCAGCAGCGTAGACGGGAGTCAGACAGATACGCAGTATTTT. It is translated as CASSVDGSQTDTQYF.

This chain joins TRBV5-1 and TRBJ2-7; D is undetermined. This CDR3 is built from 15 residues. The germline V and J ends were trimmed by 2 bases and 5 bases, with 17 bases remaining between them. Germline V lookup: CDR1 SGHRS, CDR2 YFSETQ. The CDR3 is CASSLGSPSMDEQYF. The CDR3 DNA reads as TGCGCCAGCAGCTTAGGGTCCCCTTCGATGGACGAGCAGTACTTC.

The gene calls are TRBV30 and TRBJ1-5; D is uncertain. The germline gives CDR1 GTSNPN, CDR2 SVGIG (reference sequence). This CDR3 region has 13 residues. V lost 2 bases, J lost 3 bases, and 8 bases lay in between. This CDR3 is CAWSSGDNQPQHF. DNA for the CDR3: TGTGCCTGGAGTTCCGGGGACAATCAGCCCCAGCATTTT.

The chain carries TRBV7-9 and TRBJ2-2, with 8 bases that match TRBD1. The junction had 9 bases not matched to a gene; V was cut back by 7 bases and J by 5 bases. This CDR3 comprises 15 residues. Germline V gives CDR1 SEHNR, CDR2 FQNEAQ (reference sequence). Here the CDR3 DNA reads TGTGCCAGCACCCACGACAGGGGCGGAACCGGGGAGCTGTTTTTT. It yields the protein CASTHDRGGTGELFF.

DNA for the CDR3: TGTGCCAGCAATTTAGCGGGAGGAGGATCCTACAATGAGCAGTTCTTC. Protein product: CASNLAGGGSYNEQFF. This chain joins TRBV7-2 and TRBJ2-1, with 10 bases fitting TRBD2. This CDR3 comprises 16 residues. After removal of 7 bases from V and 1 base from J, the junction contained 7 bases not matched to a gene. Germline V gene lookup returns CDR1 SGHTA and CDR2 FQGNSA.

The chain combines TRBV18 with TRBJ2-1; unclear D gene. This CDR3 is 14 amino acids long. The V gene lost 6 bases and the J gene lost 10 bases, with 19 bases spanning the gap. Germline CDR1 and CDR2: KGHSH and LQKENI. CDR3 DNA sequence: TGTGCCAGCTCGACGCCGTTACAGCCCGGGGAGCAGTTCTTC. Residues: CASSTPLQPGEQFF. The entire variable domain, with the rest obtained from reference TRBV18 and TRBJ2-1, is as follows: NAGVMQNPRHLVRRRGQEARLRCSPMKGHSHVYWYRQLPEEGLKFMVYLQKENIIDESGMPKERFSAEFPKEGPSILRIQQVVRGDSAAYFCASSTPLQPGEQFFGPGTRLTVL.

This rearrangement joins TRBV5-6 to TRBJ1-3; D is possibly TRBD1 (6 bases). V was pared by 4 bases and J by 3 bases, with 14 bases between. The germline CDR1 and CDR2 sequences are SGHDT and YYEEEE. The CDR3 extends over 15 amino acids. In nucleotides, the CDR3 is TGTGCCAGCAGCCTTCAGGGGTTGGGTGGAAACACCATATATTTT. This codes for CASSLQGLGGNTIYF.